This TCR beta chain was identified during a study of response to subunit inactivated influenza vaccine (dated by TCRdb to the late 2010s). For the wider study: To follow how T cells responded to a trivalent subunit inactivated influenza vaccine, the researchers relied on deep quantitative profiling of the T cell receptor repertoire.

What the study reported, not specific to this receptor: The authors proposed that each seasonal influenza vaccination may bring in only a limited number of new T cells.

From the cysteine up to the phenylalanine, the CDR3 has a length of 13 residues. Only the CDR3 region is kept as DNA, spanning 39 bases read in frame from base 1. CDR1 is given as SQVTM and CDR2 as ANQGSEA, both from the germline V gene. A distance of 8 bases separates the germline ends of V and J, which lose 4 bases and 0 bases respectively. Libraries were made using RT-PCR. Sequencing was carried out with an Illumina HiSeq 2500. The raw public reads went through TCRdb reprocessing: fastp at Q25, MiXCR clone calling, in-frame beta chains kept. Each entry is one CDR3 protein sequence, shown with its most common DNA and genes. The sample table records some 800,000 distinct CDR3 sequences; 21% of these occur just once. The ten largest clones represent roughly 10% of the sample. On this clonotype: The antigen it recognizes is unknown. Base qualities are not recorded, but no much larger clone differs from it by a single base.

The rearranged segments are TRBV29-1 and TRBJ2-3; too little of a D gene remains to name it. The source is a man in his fifties or sixties who received an inactivated influenza vaccine. Donor details come from another sample of the same person, matched by shared clones. The specimen comprised PBMCs from blood, sampled more than 4 days after vaccination. For the CDR3, the sequence is CSVVYPSTDTQYF. The DNA is TGCAGCGTTGTATATCCTAGCACAGATACGCAGTATTTT.